The 30 T cell receptor beta chains below were found in one sample sequenced in a study of cytomegalovirus exposure and HLA in healthy donors. Researchers ran the PCR with 60 Vbeta and 13 Jbeta primers. Clones were read by immunoSEQ multiplex PCR, and TCRdb kept only the in-frame ones, dropping some. The sample yields around 190,000 clones, roughly four fifths seen once. Sequencing was carried out using PBMCs. The receptor set was obtained from a man in his forties in good health and CMV-seropositive.

The chain links TRBV27 to TRBJ2-3; 7 bases match TRBD2. Germline V CDR1 and CDR2: MNHEY, SMNVEV (reference sequence). V lost 5 bases and J lost 10; bases outside the gene matches: 15. This CDR3 region has 15 residues. The CDR3 region is CASSNPWPRAGAQYF. In nucleotides, the CDR3 is TGTGCCAGCAGTAACCCATGGCCCCGGGCGGGAGCGCAGTATTTT.

This chain joins TRBV28 and TRBJ2-7; D is perhaps TRBD1 (6 bases). Germline V gives CDR1 MDHEN, CDR2 SYDVKM. The V and J ends lost 6 bases and 2 bases respectively, with 11 bases between them. The CDR3 contains 13 residues. The CDR3 protein is CASRTQGTYEQYF. In DNA form, the CDR3 reads TGTGCCAGCAGGACTCAGGGGACCTACGAGCAGTACTTC. The complete variable domain, with remaining parts taken from reference TRBV28 and TRBJ2-7, reads DVKVTQSSRYLVKRTGEKVFLECVQDMDHENMFWYRQDPGLGLRLIYFSYDVKMKEKGDIPEGYSVSREKKERFSLILESASTNQTSMYLCASRTQGTYEQYFGPGTRLTVT.

The rearrangement joins TRBV6-1 to TRBJ1-1; TRBD1 might be the D (6 bases). This CDR3 contains 15 residues. The ends were cut back, 6 bases at V and 3 bases at J, with 17 bases in the middle. The germline V gene encodes CDR1 MNHNS and CDR2 SASEGT. The chain's CDR3 is CASSLTGGADTEAFF. The CDR3 coding sequence is TGTGCCAGCAGCCTGACAGGTGGGGCGGACACTGAAGCTTTCTTT.

The J gene is TRBJ1-1, the V gene TRBV28, with D unclear. The germline V and J ends were trimmed by 2 bases and 5 bases, with 6 bases remaining between them. This CDR3 is 12 amino acids long. Germline V gives CDR1 MDHEN, CDR2 SYDVKM. The CDR3 region has the DNA TGTGCCAGCAGTTTAGGGCTTACTGAAGCTTTCTTT. Protein: CASSLGLTEAFF.

The V call is TRBV5-4, the J call TRBJ2-7; TRBD1 aligns across 7 bases. Trimming cost V 0 bases and J 7 bases; bases outside gene matches: 10. CDR3 length: 15 residues. Germline V gene lookup returns CDR1 SGHNT and CDR2 YYREEE (reference sequence). CDR3 sequence: CASSLALKGAQEQYF. Written as DNA, the CDR3 is TGTGCCAGCAGCTTGGCCCTAAAGGGGGCGCAGGAGCAGTACTTC. The full variable domain, with the rest looked up from reference TRBV5-4 and TRBJ2-7, is ETGVTQSPTHLIKTRGQQVTLRCSSQSGHNTVSWYQQALGQGPQFIFQYYREEENGRGNFPPRFSGLQFPNYSSELNVNALELDDSALYLCASSLALKGAQEQYFGPGTRLTVT.

This clone was seen only a few times. CDR3 DNA: TGTGCCAGCAGCTTAGGCGGGGGGGCGAACATTCAGTACTTC. Translating gives CASSLGGGANIQYF. The chain links TRBV7-9 to TRBJ2-4; 9 bases line up with TRBD2. V trimming: 1 base; J trimming: 7 bases; junction bases outside the gene matches: 2. The CDR3 contains 14 residues. Germline V gives CDR1 SEHNR, CDR2 FQNEAQ (reference sequence).

V gene TRBV2 combines with J gene TRBJ1-3, with TRBD1 matching 7 bases. Germline CDR1 reads SNHLY; CDR2 reads FYNNEI. CDR3 length equals 15 residues. Germline trimming cut 7 bases from V and 4 bases from J; bases unmatched to any gene: 10. Written as DNA, the CDR3 is TGTGCCAGCATCCTGACAGGGAACTGGGGAAACACCATATATTTT. Its protein is CASILTGNWGNTIYF.

The chain is built from TRBV19 and TRBJ2-3, with 12 bases lining up with TRBD2. The junction had 10 bases not matched to a gene; V was cut back by 5 bases and J by 4 bases. The CDR3 extends over 17 amino acids. CDR1 and CDR2 from the germline V gene are LNHDA and SQIVND (reference sequence). CDR3 sequence (DNA): TGTGCCAGTAGTGAACTGACTAGACTAGCGGGAGCAGATACGCAGTATTTT. This translates into CASSELTRLAGADTQYF.

With respect to this clone: At one end, the junction sequence differs from germline, possibly due to a read error. This chain links TRBV11-2 with TRBJ2-7; TRBD2 might be the D (6 bases). This CDR3 contains 12 residues. Germline V gene sequence: CDR1 SGHAT, CDR2 FQNNGV. CDR3 residues: CASSLEAGRQYF. The CDR3 bases are TGTGCCAGCAGCCTAGAAGCCGGGAGGCAGTACTTC.

V gene TRBV27 combines with J gene TRBJ2-7; the match to TRBD2 covers 14 bases. CDR3 length: 16 residues. Trimming removed 5 bases from V and 4 bases from J; junction bases left unmatched: 7. CDR1 MNHEY and CDR2 SMNVEV come from the germline V gene (reference sequence). The DNA of the CDR3 is TGTGCCAGCAGTCCGGCACGGACTAGCGGGGGGTACGAGCAGTACTTC. Translating it yields CASSPARTSGGYEQYF.

The genes are TRBV19 and TRBJ1-1; D ambiguous. Germline CDR1 and CDR2: LNHDA and SQIVND (reference sequence). The CDR3 sequence is 11 residues long. Trimming took 0 bases from V and 10 from J, leaving 6 bases between them. The chain's CDR3 is CASSIDLLAFF. DNA for the CDR3: TGTGCCAGTAGTATAGATCTCCTAGCTTTCTTT. The entire variable domain, with the rest obtained from reference TRBV19 and TRBJ1-1, is as follows: DGGITQSPKYLFRKEGQNVTLSCEQNLNHDAMYWYRQDPGQGLRLIYYSQIVNDFQKGDIAEGYSVSREKKESFPLTVTSAQKNPTAFYLCASSIDLLAFFGQGTRLTVV.

V usage is TRBV13 and J usage is TRBJ1-3; D unclear. The germline V gene has CDR1 PRHDT and CDR2 FYEKMQ (reference sequence). The CDR3 extends over 12 amino acids. Trimming pared 4 bases from V and 7 bases from J, leaving 8 bases between. CDR3 residues: CASSYERNTIYF. The CDR3 bases are TGTGCCAGCAGCTATGAGCGCAACACCATATATTTT.

The chain combines TRBV28 with TRBJ2-1; no firm D call. CDR1 and CDR2 (germline): MDHEN, SYDVKM. Trimming removed 3 bases at V and 0 bases at J, with 9 bases between. CDR3 length: 15 amino acids. CDR3: CASSFREYSYNEQFF. The CDR3, as DNA: TGTGCCAGCAGTTTCCGCGAATACTCCTACAATGAGCAGTTCTTC. The full variable domain, with the rest looked up from reference TRBV28 and TRBJ2-1, is DVKVTQSSRYLVKRTGEKVFLECVQDMDHENMFWYRQDPGLGLRLIYFSYDVKMKEKGDIPEGYSVSREKKERFSLILESASTNQTSMYLCASSFREYSYNEQFFGPGTRLTVL.

The chain has TRBV11-2 and TRBJ2-3, with 8 bases aligning to TRBD2. The CDR3 runs to 15 residues. The germline V gene encodes CDR1 SGHAT and CDR2 FQNNGV. Unmatched junction bases numbered 8, after V lost 6 bases and J lost 3 bases. The CDR3 nucleotides are TGTGCCAGCAGATTAAGCGGGAGAGGAACAGATACGCAGTATTTT. This sequence encodes CASRLSGRGTDTQYF.

The CDR3, as DNA: TGTGCCAGCAGTTACGGGCAGATTGGAAACACCATATATTTT. This translates into CASSYGQIGNTIYF. The chain combines TRBV6-6 with TRBJ1-3; D is ambiguous. The CDR3 consists of 14 residues. The germline V gene encodes CDR1 MNHNY and CDR2 SVGAGI (reference sequence). V was trimmed by 2 bases and J by 3 bases, leaving 8 bases between them.

The rearrangement links TRBV6-1 to TRBJ2-2; 7 positions match TRBD1. Germline CDR1 is MNHNS and CDR2 is SASEGT. V trimming: 2 bases; J trimming: 0 bases; junction bases outside the gene matches: 9. The CDR3 is 18 residues long. The CDR3 DNA follows: TGTGCCAGCAGTGAAAGGGGGTGGGGACAGACGAACACCGGGGAGCTGTTTTTT. Protein sequence: CASSERGWGQTNTGELFF.

The chain couples TRBV19 to TRBJ2-2; tentative D call: TRBD1 (6 bases). CDR1 LNHDA and CDR2 SQIVND come from the germline V gene (reference sequence). Trimming removed 6 bases from V and 5 bases from J, with 19 bases in between. The CDR3 runs to 16 residues. The CDR3 sequence is CASSLLGGPKTGELFF. In DNA form, the CDR3 reads TGTGCCAGTAGCCTGCTAGGGGGACCCAAGACCGGGGAGCTGTTTTTT.

The CDR3 DNA reads TGTGCCAGCAGTTATCAGGGTACCTATGGCTACACCTTC. Translated, it gives CASSYQGTYGYTF. The chain combines TRBV6-5 with TRBJ1-2; weak D call: TRBD1 (5 bases). The V and J ends lost 3 bases and 4 bases respectively, with 9 bases between them. This CDR3 is 13 amino acids long. Germline CDR1 MNHEY, CDR2 SVGAGI.

This clone was counted only a few times. CDR3 sequence: CASRGPGREQYF. DNA of the CDR3: TGCGCCAGCAGGGGTCCGGGTCGCGAGCAGTACTTC. The rearrangement links TRBV5-1 to TRBJ2-7; D remains unclear. From germline, CDR1 is SGHRS and CDR2 YFSETQ. With 5 bases removed from V and 6 bases from J, the gap between germline ends came to 12 bases. The CDR3 loop spans 12 amino acids. The full variable domain, in which reference TRBV5-1 and TRBJ2-7 provide the parts outside the CDR3, is KAGVTQTPRYLIKTRGQQVTLSCSPISGHRSVSWYQQTPGQGLQFLFEYFSETQRNKGNFPGRFSGRQFSNSRSEMNVSTLELGDSALYLCASRGPGREQYFGPGTRLTVT.

This clone was observed once. V usage is TRBV6-5 and J usage is TRBJ2-7, with 7 nucleotides matching TRBD1. Germline values: CDR1 MNHEY, CDR2 SVGAGI. The CDR3 extends over 14 amino acids. V dropped 5 bases and J dropped 3; count of bases not matched to a gene: 7. CDR3 DNA sequence: TGTGCCAGCAGTACCAACGACAGGGTCTACGAGCAGTACTTC. Translated, it gives CASSTNDRVYEQYF.

The chain is built from TRBV5-1 and TRBJ2-1; no firm D call. V was pared by 0 bases and J by 4 bases, with 8 bases between. Germline CDR1 SGHRS, CDR2 YFSETQ. CDR3 size: 14 residues. This CDR3 reads CASSLEVSYNEQFF. DNA for the CDR3: TGCGCCAGCAGCTTGGAAGTTAGTTACAATGAGCAGTTCTTC.

V gene TRBV10-3 combines with J gene TRBJ1-4; possible D gene TRBD1, 5 bases. The CDR3 runs to 14 residues. Trimming pared 5 bases from V and 4 bases from J, leaving 11 bases between. Germline V gives CDR1 ENHRY, CDR2 SYGVKD. For the CDR3, the DNA is TGTGCCATCAGTAGGGGCGGGGGTAATGAAAAACTGTTTTTT. Translating it yields CAISRGGGNEKLFF.

The chain recombines TRBV10-3 with TRBJ2-5, with D tentatively TRBD1 (5 bases). The DNA end is more similar to TRBJ2-7, so the J call may be wrong. Looked up from germline, CDR1 is ENHRY and CDR2 is SYGVKD. The CDR3 has 12 amino acids. As DNA, the CDR3 is TGTGCCATCAGGGGGCCGCTAGGCGAGCAGTACTTC. Protein product: CAIRGPLGEQYF.

The chain couples TRBV7-8 to TRBJ1-6, with a possible D match to TRBD1 (5 bases). The length of the CDR3 is 14 residues. V was clipped by 1 base and J by 15 bases, with 16 bases between them. Germline loops: CDR1 SGHVS, CDR2 FQNEAQ. The CDR3: CASSLDPGILFLHF. As DNA, the CDR3 is TGTGCCAGCAGCTTAGACCCAGGGATCCTTTTCCTCCACTTT.

Only one count was recorded for this clone. The chain employs TRBV7-6 and TRBJ2-7; 10 nucleotides match TRBD2. CDR1 SGHVS and CDR2 FNYEAQ come from the germline V gene. The CDR3 is 18 amino acids. Germline trimming cut 1 base from V and 6 bases from J; bases unmatched to any gene: 15. This chain's CDR3 is CASSLGGVGLAGAGEQYF. The CDR3 DNA is TGTGCCAGCAGCTTAGGGGGAGTCGGTCTAGCGGGAGCGGGCGAGCAGTACTTC.

In its sample, this clone was seen once. This chain uses TRBV2 with TRBJ1-1, with 9 bases lining up with TRBD1. V lost 7 bases and J lost 4; bases outside the gene matches: 4. Germline CDR1 reads SNHLY; CDR2 reads FYNNEI. The CDR3 extends over 13 amino acids. This chain's CDR3 is CASTEGQGTEAFF. The CDR3 DNA reads as TGTGCCAGCACCGAGGGACAGGGCACTGAAGCTTTCTTT.

This sequence joins TRBV5-6 and TRBJ1-4; D might be TRBD1 (6 bases). This CDR3 is 16 amino acids long. V was pared by 7 bases and J by 8 bases, with 24 bases between. Per germline, CDR1 SGHDT and CDR2 YYEEEE. The CDR3 coding sequence is TGTGCCAGCCCGGGGACCACAGGGAAATTTTGCGAAAAACTGTTTTTT. Amino acids: CASPGTTGKFCEKLFF.

V gene TRBV6-6 combines with J gene TRBJ2-7, with 8 bases that match TRBD1. CDR1 and CDR2 (germline): MNHNY, SVGAGI (reference sequence). CDR3 length: 14 amino acids. V shed 8 bases, J shed 5 bases, and the junction held 11 bases outside the gene matches. For the CDR3, the DNA is TGTGCCAGCGCCGGGACAGGTTTTTATCACGAGCAGTACTTC. Its protein is CASAGTGFYHEQYF.

Concerning this clone: The sample carries other DNA sequences with the same CDR3. The chain uses TRBV10-3 and TRBJ2-7, with 9 bases fitting TRBD1. CDR1 is ENHRY, CDR2 SYGVKD, per germline. J gave up 5 bases and V 10 bases, and 12 bases lay outside the gene matches. This CDR3 has 14 residues. The CDR3 is CATSPRDREHEQYF. DNA of the CDR3: TGTGCCACCTCTCCGAGGGACAGGGAACACGAGCAGTACTTC.

The J gene is TRBJ2-5, the V gene TRBV29-1, with TRBD1 as a possible D gene (9 bases). Germline CDR1 is SQVTM and CDR2 is ANQGSEA. The ends were cut back, 7 bases at V and 5 bases at J, with 20 bases in the middle. The CDR3 spans 14 residues. The CDR3, as DNA: TGCAGCGGGAAGGGACAGGGACTAGGGGAGACCCAGTACTTC. This codes for CSGKGQGLGETQYF. Together with reference TRBV29-1 and TRBJ2-5, the CDR3 gives the full variable domain: SAVISQKPSRDICQRGTSLTIQCQVDSQVTMMFWYRQQPGQSLTLIATANQGSEATYESGFVIDKFPISRPNLTFSTLTVSNMSPEDSSIYLCSGKGQGLGETQYFGPGTRLLVL.